Listed below are T cell receptor beta chains from one sample, sequenced in a study of OX40 agonist ivuxolimab in advanced cancers. Assay used: immunoSEQ multiplex PCR; TCRdb lists only in-frame clones, some missing. This table holds around 89,000 clones, roughly 91% found once. The source was CD4+ or CD8+ T cells sorted from blood, collected in a trial of the OX40 agonist ivuxolimab. The origin of the receptors is an adult with an advanced solid tumor such as melanoma, head and neck, liver or kidney cancer. The CDR3 runs from the conserved cysteine through the conserved F or W. The D gene is left open where the match is weak. Some rows mark clone size as missing; the rest say once, few, many or name a class of expanded clone.

clone_size	d_call	v_call	j_call	cdr3_aa	cdr3_nt
-	-	TRBV28	TRBJ1-5	CASRSSGRGNQPQHF	TGTGCCAGCAGATCCTCCGGGAGAGGCAATCAGCCCCAGCATTTT
-	TRBD1	TRBV11-2	TRBJ1-1	CASSLTGGAWTEAFF	TGTGCCAGCAGCTTAACAGGGGGAGCGTGGACTGAAGCTTTCTTT
-	-	TRBV6-5	TRBJ1-5	CASSSDRYSNQPQHF	TGTGCCAGCAGTTCAGACAGGTATAGCAATCAGCCCCAGCATTTT
-	-	TRBV30	TRBJ2-7	CAWSLGSHEQYF	TGTGCCTGGTCCCTCGGGAGTCACGAGCAGTACTTC
-	-	TRBV6-1	TRBJ1-3	CASSPGHTSGNTIYF	TGTGCCAGCAGTCCGGGACACACCTCTGGAAACACCATATATTTT
-	-	TRBV2	TRBJ2-1	CASSIRGPYNNEQFF	TGTGCCAGCAGTATCAGGGGACCCTACAACAATGAGCAGTTCTTC
-	-	TRBV14	TRBJ1-2	CASSQTRSNGYTF	TGTGCCAGCAGCCAAACGAGGTCAAATGGCTACACCTTC
-	-	TRBV2	TRBJ1-5	CASSASGDQPQHF	TGTGCCAGCAGCGCTTCAGGGGATCAGCCCCAGCATTTT
-	TRBD1	TRBV19	TRBJ1-4	CASSEGQSTIGEKLFF	TGTGCCAGTAGTGAGGGACAGTCGACTATCGGTGAAAAACTGTTTTTT
-	-	TRBV4-3	TRBJ2-6	CASSQAYSSGANVLTF	TGCGCCAGCAGCCAAGCCTACAGCTCTGGGGCCAACGTCCTGACTTTC
-	TRBD2	TRBV18	TRBJ2-1	CASSAGLAGDEQFF	TGTGCCAGCTCAGCAGGACTAGCGGGGGATGAGCAGTTCTTC
-	TRBD1	TRBV15	TRBJ1-5	CATSRAGQAYSNQPQHF	TGTGCCACCAGCAGGGCCGGACAGGCTTATAGCAATCAGCCCCAGCATTTT
-	TRBD1	TRBV6-1	TRBJ1-5	CASSELTGEGNQPQHF	TGTGCCAGCAGTGAATTGACAGGGGAGGGCAATCAGCCCCAGCATTTT
-	TRBD2	TRBV27	TRBJ2-7	CASTPSGGGYEQYF	TGTGCCAGCACCCCTAGCGGGGGGGGCTACGAGCAGTACTTC
-	TRBD1	TRBV7-2	TRBJ1-1	CASVQGQGFTEAFF	TGTGCCAGCGTCCAGGGACAGGGCTTCACTGAAGCTTTCTTT
once	TRBD1	TRBV19	TRBJ2-7	CASSLRQGPFSYEQYF	TGTGCCAGTAGTCTTCGACAGGGGCCCTTTTCCTACGAGCAGTACTTC
-	-	TRBV29-1	TRBJ2-3	CSVDGILATDTQYF	TGCAGCGTTGACGGCATACTAGCTACAGATACGCAGTATTTT
-	TRBD2	TRBV19	TRBJ2-1	CASRVAGGRNEQFF	TGTGCCAGTCGCGTCGCGGGGGGTAGGAATGAGCAGTTCTTC
-	TRBD2	TRBV5-1	TRBJ2-7	CASSRGGTSGRAFSNEQYF	TGCGCCAGCAGCCGCGGGGGGACTAGCGGGAGGGCCTTCTCCAACGAGCAGTACTTC
-	-	TRBV6-5	TRBJ1-5	CASRPGTSHQPQHF	TGTGCCAGCAGACCCGGGACATCTCATCAGCCCCAGCATTTT
-	-	TRBV19	TRBJ1-3	CASSGARGYSGNTIYF	TGTGCCAGTAGTGGTGCGCGGGGATACTCTGGAAACACCATATATTTT
-	-	TRBV19	TRBJ2-6	CASKPDRSGANVLTF	TGTGCCAGTAAACCGGATCGCTCTGGGGCCAACGTCCTGACTTTC
-	-	TRBV19	TRBJ1-5	CASSIQGVFGNQPQHF	TGTGCCAGTAGTATACAGGGCGTGTTTGGCAATCAGCCCCAGCATTTT
-	-	TRBV4-2	TRBJ2-1	CASSQDAVQSSYNEQFF	TGTGCCAGCAGCCAAGATGCAGTACAGAGCTCCTACAATGAGCAGTTCTTC
-	TRBD2	TRBV7-9	TRBJ2-3	CASSFSGADTQYF	TGTGCCAGCAGCTTTAGCGGGGCAGATACGCAGTATTTT
-	TRBD2	TRBV7-8	TRBJ2-3	CASSLGTNVDTQYF	TGTGCCAGCAGCCTCGGGACTAACGTAGATACGCAGTATTTT
-	-	TRBV27	TRBJ2-7	CASSPGTQERYYEQYF	TGTGCCAGCAGTCCCGGGACACAGGAACGCTACTACGAGCAGTACTTC
-	-	TRBV4-1	TRBJ2-7	CASSQDTVLSSYEQYF	TGCGCCAGCAGCCAAGATACGGTTTTGAGCTCCTACGAGCAGTACTTC
-	-	TRBV18	TRBJ2-5	CASSPPVGETQYF	TGTGCCAGCTCACCACCGGTCGGCGAGACCCAGTACTTC
-	-	TRBV27	TRBJ2-7	CASSAWLEESEQYF	TGTGCCAGCAGTGCCTGGCTAGAAGAATCCGAGCAGTACTTC
-	TRBD2	TRBV25-1	TRBJ2-1	CASTLAGTGYEQFF	TGTGCCAGCACGCTAGCGGGAACGGGGTATGAGCAGTTCTTC